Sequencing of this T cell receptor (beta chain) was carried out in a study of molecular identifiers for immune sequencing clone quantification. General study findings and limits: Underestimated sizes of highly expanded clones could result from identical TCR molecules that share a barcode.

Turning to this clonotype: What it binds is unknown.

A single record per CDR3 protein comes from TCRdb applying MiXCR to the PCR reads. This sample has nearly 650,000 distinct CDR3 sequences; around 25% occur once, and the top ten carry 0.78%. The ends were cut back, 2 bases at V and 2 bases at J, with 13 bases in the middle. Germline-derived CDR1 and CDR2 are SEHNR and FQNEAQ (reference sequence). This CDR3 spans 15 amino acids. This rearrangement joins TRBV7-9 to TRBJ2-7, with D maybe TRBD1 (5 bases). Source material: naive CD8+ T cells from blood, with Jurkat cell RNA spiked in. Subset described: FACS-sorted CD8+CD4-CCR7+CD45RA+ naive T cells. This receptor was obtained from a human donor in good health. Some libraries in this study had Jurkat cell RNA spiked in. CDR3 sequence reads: CASSLTADRAYEQYF. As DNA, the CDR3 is TGTGCCAGCAGCTTAACCGCCGACAGAGCCTACGAGCAGTACTTC.